This entry lists 21 T cell receptor beta chains sequenced from one sample in a study of blood T cell repertoires in COVID-19. Here immunoSEQ multiplex PCR was the method, and the copy in TCRdb shows in-frame clones only, minus some. In the table there are about 280,000 clones, around 86% of which are singletons. The sequencing sample was made of peripheral blood. The receptor source for this set is a middle-aged man with active or convalescent COVID-19.

About this clone: Other DNA sequences in this specimen translate into the identical CDR3. This chain uses TRBV3-1 (or the pseudogene TRBV3-2) with TRBJ1-1; unclear D gene. V was shortened by 6 bases and J by 0 bases, with 8 bases between the two germline ends. CDR3 length equals 13 residues. Germline V gene lookup returns CDR1 LGHDT and CDR2 YNNKEL (reference sequence). The CDR3 sequence: CASSQTVNTEAFF. CDR3 in DNA: TGTGCCAGCAGTCAAACAGTGAACACTGAAGCTTTCTTT.

This rearrangement joins TRBV6-6 to TRBJ1-6, with TRBD1 identical over 8 bases. The germline V gene encodes CDR1 MNHNY and CDR2 SVGAGI (reference sequence). CDR3 size: 15 residues. The V segment lost 3 bases and the J segment 9 bases; nucleotides outside the gene matches: 7. In nucleotides, the CDR3 is TGTGCCAGCAGTTATAGGACAGGGAACGGTTCACCCCTCCACTTT. Its protein is CASSYRTGNGSPLHF.

This chain links TRBV6-5 with TRBJ2-2; TRBD1 aligns across 9 bases. CDR3 length equals 15 residues. Germline CDR1 reads MNHEY; CDR2 reads SVGAGI. Trimming cost V 7 bases and J 2 bases; bases outside gene matches: 5. CDR3 sequence reads: CASTRQGGNTGELFF. The CDR3, as DNA: TGTGCCAGCACGCGACAGGGGGGTAACACCGGGGAGCTGTTTTTT.

The chain combines TRBV5-8 with TRBJ2-3; perhaps TRBD2 as D (6 bases). CDR3 length: 15 amino acids. Germline CDR1 is SGHTS and CDR2 is YDEGEE. Trimming left V 6 bases short and J 2 bases short, with 16 bases between. The CDR3 reads CASKLMGGPTDTQYF. The CDR3 DNA follows: TGTGCCAGCAAGCTGATGGGGGGACCCACAGATACGCAGTATTTT.

The CDR3 spells CASSGSGSSDYNEQFF. The CDR3 bases are TGCGCCAGCAGTGGTAGCGGGAGCTCAGACTACAATGAGCAGTTCTTC. The rearrangement links TRBV10-2 to TRBJ2-1; 9 positions agree with TRBD2. CDR1 is WSHSY and CDR2 is SAAADI in the germline V gene. V gave up 4 bases and J gave up 3 bases; unmatched junction bases: 7. There are 16 residues in the CDR3.

V usage is TRBV7-9 and J usage is TRBJ1-4; 9 nucleotides agree with TRBD1. V shed 5 bases, J shed 8 bases, and the junction held 6 bases outside the gene matches. The CDR3 contains 14 residues. Germline CDR1 and CDR2: SEHNR and FQNEAQ (reference sequence). The CDR3 loop reads CASSRDRDGEKLFF. CDR3 DNA sequence: TGTGCCAGCAGCCGGGACAGGGATGGGGAAAAACTGTTTTTT.

This rearrangement joins TRBV2 to TRBJ2-7; D unresolved. Germline V gives CDR1 SNHLY, CDR2 FYNNEI. V was clipped by 3 bases and J by 4 bases, with 16 bases between them. The CDR3 runs 15 residues. The CDR3 sequence: CASSEMRLVSYEQYF. CDR3 bases: TGTGCCAGCAGTGAGATGAGACTCGTGAGTTACGAGCAGTACTTC.

The rearrangement links TRBV5-6 to TRBJ1-6; TRBD1 is a possible D gene (6 bases). The germline CDR1 and CDR2 sequences are SGHDT and YYEEEE. The CDR3 totals 15 residues. V lost 1 base to trimming and J lost 7 bases, with 12 bases between them. The CDR3 bases are TGTGCCAGCAGCTTGTGGGGGCTGGGGAATTCACCCCTCCACTTT. Protein: CASSLWGLGNSPLHF.

In its sample, this clone was seen once. This chain joins TRBV6-6 and TRBJ2-1; 9 bases align to TRBD2. The CDR3 consists of 14 residues. Trimming at V came to 2 bases and at J to 16 bases, leaving 12 bases not matched to a gene. Germline loops: CDR1 MNHNY, CDR2 SVGAGI (reference sequence). CDR3 DNA sequence: TGTGCCAGCAGTTACGGGGCTAGCGGGACCTCCGGTTTCTTC. The encoded protein is CASSYGASGTSGFF.

The rearrangement joins TRBV3-1 (or the pseudogene TRBV3-2) to TRBJ1-3; 8 bases align to TRBD1. In germline, CDR1 is LGHDT, CDR2 YNNKEL (reference sequence). With V trimmed by 2 bases and J by 0 bases, 6 bases remained unmatched. The CDR3 sequence is 17 residues long. In DNA, the CDR3 is TGTGCCAGCAGCCAATCGGGGGACAGGAACTCTGGAAACACCATATATTTT. Amino acids: CASSQSGDRNSGNTIYF.

The rearrangement joins TRBV3-1 (or the pseudogene TRBV3-2) to TRBJ2-1, with 9 bases matching TRBD2. This CDR3 is built from 15 residues. Per germline, CDR1 LGHDT and CDR2 YNNKEL (reference sequence). V lost 9 bases to trimming and J lost 8 bases; unmatched junction nucleotides: 14. The DNA for the CDR3 is TGTGCCAGTGGGCCGCGGGGGGGGAGCTGGTATGAGCAGTTCTTC. This codes for CASGPRGGSWYEQFF.

The chain is built from TRBV7-3 and TRBJ2-5, with TRBD1 matching over 9 bases. This CDR3 has 14 residues. Losses at the gene ends were 5 bases for V and 4 bases for J; bases not matched to a gene: 5. Germline V lookup: CDR1 SGHTA, CDR2 FQGTGA. The CDR3, as DNA: TGTGCCAGCAGCAAAACAGGGGGCTTAGAGACCCAGTACTTC. This codes for CASSKTGGLETQYF.

V is TRBV3-1 (or the pseudogene TRBV3-2) and J is TRBJ2-1; 15 bases match TRBD2. J was trimmed by 2 bases and V by 2 bases; bases with no gene match: 4. The CDR3 totals 18 residues. In germline, CDR1 is LGHDT, CDR2 YNNKEL (reference sequence). The CDR3 sequence: CASSQRTSGRAAYNEQFF. CDR3 bases: TGTGCCAGCAGCCAACGGACTAGCGGGAGGGCCGCCTACAATGAGCAGTTCTTC.

V usage is TRBV7-2 and J usage is TRBJ2-4; D possibly corresponds to TRBD2 (7 bases). Trimming took off 4 bases at V and 1 base at J, with 14 bases between the two ends. Germline V CDR1 and CDR2: SGHTA, FQGNSA. The CDR3 length is 16 residues. The CDR3 here is CASSSRGGPAKNIQYF. The CDR3 DNA follows: TGTGCCAGCAGCTCCCGCGGGGGCCCGGCCAAAAACATTCAGTACTTC.

The CDR3 spells CATSDPTNGPRGNQPQHF. In DNA, the CDR3 is TGTGCCACCAGTGACCCAACCAACGGACCCAGGGGCAATCAGCCCCAGCATTTT. The rearrangement uses TRBV24-1 and TRBJ1-5, with a tentative D call TRBD1 (5 bases). Trimming pared 4 bases from V and 2 bases from J, leaving 20 bases between. The germline V gene has CDR1 KGHDR and CDR2 SFDVKD. There are 18 residues in the CDR3.

The chain has TRBV28 and TRBJ1-3; TRBD1 agrees at 10 bases. In germline, CDR1 is MDHEN, CDR2 SYDVKM. The CDR3 has 16 residues. Germline trimming cut 6 bases from V and 0 bases from J; bases unmatched to any gene: 5. CDR3 DNA: TGTGCCAGCAGGCGACAGGGGGCGAGCTCTGGAAACACCATATATTTT. Translating gives CASRRQGASSGNTIYF.

V and J are TRBV7-9 and TRBJ1-1; weak D call: TRBD1 (5 bases). This CDR3 spans 13 amino acids. With 5 bases removed from V and 6 bases from J, the gap between germline ends came to 13 bases. Germline loops: CDR1 SEHNR, CDR2 FQNEAQ (reference sequence). This chain's CDR3 is CASSPGGGSEAFF. The CDR3 DNA reads TGTGCCAGCAGCCCCGGGGGAGGGTCTGAAGCTTTCTTT. Based on the CDR3 plus reference TRBV7-9 and TRBJ1-1, the full variable domain is DTGVSQNPRHKITKRGQNVTFRCDPISEHNRLYWYRQTLGQGPEFLTYFQNEAQLEKSRLLSDRFSAERPKGSFSTLEIQRTEQGDSAMYLCASSPGGGSEAFFGQGTRLTVV.

J is TRBJ2-3 and V is TRBV28; D is perhaps TRBD2 (5 bases). Germline CDR1 and CDR2: MDHEN and SYDVKM. Trimming pared 7 bases from V and 9 bases from J, leaving 14 bases between. The CDR3 totals 12 residues. The CDR3 reads CASTPPRGTQYF. In DNA, the CDR3 is TGTGCCAGCACCCCGCCCCGAGGGACGCAGTATTTT.

The rearrangement joins TRBV7-2 to TRBJ2-1, with 7 positions matching TRBD2. There are 15 residues in the CDR3. The V and J ends lost 1 base and 3 bases, in that order; junction bases with no gene match: 3. Per the germline V gene, CDR1 is SGHTA and CDR2 is FQGNSA. The CDR3: CASSLGGSGYNEQFF. The CDR3, as DNA: TGTGCCAGCAGCTTAGGCGGGAGTGGCTACAATGAGCAGTTCTTC.

V usage is TRBV7-2 and J usage is TRBJ1-3, with TRBD1 matching 8 bases. The junction had 8 bases not matched to a gene; V was cut back by 3 bases and J by 4 bases. The CDR3 covers 16 residues. Germline CDR1 is SGHTA and CDR2 is FQGNSA. CDR3 coding DNA: TGTGCCAGCAGCTTCGGACAGGGAAGTTCGGGAAACACCATATATTTT. Amino acids: CASSFGQGSSGNTIYF.

This chain joins TRBV5-5 and TRBJ1-6; TRBD1 matches at 8 bases. Per the germline V gene, CDR1 is SGHKS and CDR2 is YYEKEE (reference sequence). With 3 bases clipped from V and 8 bases from J, the junction kept 10 bases outside the gene matches. The CDR3 extends over 16 amino acids. The CDR3 DNA is TGTGCCAGCAGCTCGGACAGGGCTAACCCACATTCACCCCTCCACTTT. The encoded protein is CASSSDRANPHSPLHF.